The source of this T cell receptor (beta chain) is a study of CD8 T cells in ankylosing spondylitis. Trimming left V 1 base short and J 7 bases short, with 7 bases between. The V gene's germline CDR1 is KGHSY and CDR2 FQNENV. The CDR3 contains 13 residues. Preparation of TCR beta libraries was done by quantitative 5'-RACE with molecular barcodes. TCRdb re-analysed the 5' RACE reads in MiXCR, keeping a single row per CDR3 protein. This table has 150,000 to 200,000 distinct CDR3 sequences, 25% to 35% appearing once. Sequencing was carried out using synovial fluid, either unsorted or a sorted T cell fraction (not recorded which). The sequence was obtained from a male donor with ankylosing spondylitis. This chain connects TRBV16 to TRBJ2-2, with D tentatively TRBD2 (5 bases). CDR3 DNA sequence: TGTGCCAGCAGCCAATGGGGAGACGGGGAGCTGTTTTTT. The encoded protein is CASSQWGDGELFF.